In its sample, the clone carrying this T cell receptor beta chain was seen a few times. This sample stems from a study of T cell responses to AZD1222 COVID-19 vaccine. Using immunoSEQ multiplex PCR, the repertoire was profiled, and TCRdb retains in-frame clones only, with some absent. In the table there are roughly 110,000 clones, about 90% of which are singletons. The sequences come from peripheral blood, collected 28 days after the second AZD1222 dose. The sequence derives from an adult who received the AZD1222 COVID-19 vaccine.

This chain's CDR3 is CASRDGFRGQPQHF. Here the CDR3 DNA reads TGTGCCAGTAGGGACGGCTTCCGAGGACAGCCCCAGCATTTT. This chain connects TRBV2 to TRBJ1-5, with D perhaps TRBD1 (5 bases). CDR1 is SNHLY and CDR2 is FYNNEI in the germline V gene. V lost 9 bases and J 7 bases, leaving 19 bases between the germline ends. This CDR3 spans 14 amino acids.